In this sample, the clone carrying this TCR beta chain turned up once. The sample belongs to a study of tissue T cells after allogeneic stem cell transplantation. Across the whole study: Patients with graft-versus-host disease had grafts: four unmodified, three CD34-selected and T-cell-depleted.

Enrolled prospectively were adult allogeneic hematopoietic cell transplant recipients whose graft-versus-host disease was steroid-refractory. Every graft-versus-host disease patient had gastrointestinal disease and got several lines of graft-versus-host disease therapy. V was cut by 6 bases and J by 1 base, with 12 bases left in between. The germline CDR1 and CDR2 sequences are SNHLY and FYNNEI. This CDR3 has 14 residues. Sequencing of TCRbeta CDR3 at survey depth gave sequences and template counts. This table comes from immunoSEQ multiplex PCR, and its TCRdb copy is limited to in-frame clones, with some not included. The sample holds about 3,600 clones, less than 85% seen once.

V gene TRBV2 combines with J gene TRBJ2-5; a weak D match, TRBD1 (6 bases). The source of this sequence is a male patient at least 60 years old with steroid-refractory graft-versus-host disease after an allogeneic stem cell transplant. Part of the T cell pool may stem from the graft donor. The sequencing here drew on left colon tissue, taken at autopsy. CDR3 DNA: TGTGCCAGCAGCTTACAGGGAACCCAAGAGACCCAGTACTTC. Translated, it gives CASSLQGTQETQYF.